The 12 T cell receptor beta chains reported below all come from one sample, sequenced in a study of T cells in Graves' hyperthyroidism and ophthalmopathy. Researchers took RNA transcripts and amplified the TCR beta CDR3 regions from them. Carried out on the TCR CDR3, a first-round RT-PCR used the HTBI primer set. From the multiplex PCR reads, TCRdb called clonotypes with MiXCR, one entry per CDR3 protein. The sample records a few hundred thousand distinct CDR3 sequences, about a sixth being singletons. Sequenced input: blood. These receptors all stem from a woman in her forties with Graves' ophthalmopathy.

In its sample, this clonotype was seen many times. CDR3 amino acids: CASSIQGGVGSNQPQHF. The CDR3 DNA reads as TGTGCCAGCAGTATACAGGGGGGGGTAGGAAGCAATCAGCCCCAGCATTTT. The genes are TRBV28 and TRBJ1-5, with TRBD1 identical over 8 bases. There are 17 residues in the CDR3. Germline trimming cut 5 bases from V and 1 base from J; bases unmatched to any gene: 10. Germline V gene data show CDR1 as MDHEN and CDR2 as SYDVKM.

There are many counts of this clonotype. The chain recombines TRBV19 with TRBJ1-1; 7 nucleotides agree with TRBD1. V gave up 10 bases and J gave up 1 base; unmatched junction bases: 3. CDR1 and CDR2 (germline): LNHDA, SQIVND (reference sequence). CDR3 length: 12 amino acids. As DNA, the CDR3 is TGTGCCACCAGGACAGGGAACACTGAAGCTTTCTTT. Residues: CATRTGNTEAFF. Based on the CDR3 plus reference TRBV19 and TRBJ1-1, the full variable domain is DGGITQSPKYLFRKEGQNVTLSCEQNLNHDAMYWYRQDPGQGLRLIYYSQIVNDFQKGDIAEGYSVSREKKESFPLTVTSAQKNPTAFYLCATRTGNTEAFFGQGTRLTVV.

The J gene is TRBJ2-4, the V gene TRBV5-6; 7 bases agree with TRBD2. From germline, CDR1 is SGHDT and CDR2 YYEEEE. CDR3 length: 14 amino acids. After removal of 10 bases from V and 6 bases from J, the junction contained 13 bases not matched to a gene. CDR3 in amino acids: CAGNYGGTSNIQYF. CDR3 DNA sequence: TGTGCCGGCAACTACGGGGGGACCTCAAACATTCAGTACTTC.

This rearrangement joins TRBV12-3 or TRBV12-4 to TRBJ1-5; TRBD1 matches at 7 bases. This CDR3 comprises 14 residues. V shed 6 bases, J shed 6 bases, and the junction held 8 bases outside the gene matches. For the CDR3, the DNA is TGTGCCAGCAGCGCCCAAGGGGGCGTTCAGCCCCAGCATTTT. Translating gives CASSAQGGVQPQHF.

This clonotype was counted ten times or more. The rearrangement uses TRBV5-1 and TRBJ2-7; 11 bases are a match to TRBD2. Trimming removed 0 bases from V and 6 bases from J; junction bases left unmatched: 5. Germline V gives CDR1 SGHRS, CDR2 YFSETQ. CDR3 size: 15 residues. The CDR3 here is CASSLETSGTGEQYF. The CDR3 DNA reads TGCGCCAGCAGCTTGGAGACTAGCGGGACGGGCGAGCAGTACTTC.

Ten or more counts support this clonotype. The chain combines TRBV12-3 or TRBV12-4 with TRBJ1-3, with D unclear. V lost 3 bases and J 4 bases, leaving 7 bases between the germline ends. The CDR3 is 13 residues long. The CDR3 protein is CASSLADGNTIYF. The CDR3 DNA is TGTGCCAGCAGTTTGGCAGACGGAAACACCATATATTTT.

The chain recombines TRBV18 with TRBJ2-5; D is possibly TRBD2 (6 bases). V dropped 2 bases and J dropped 5 bases, with 21 bases sitting between them. The V gene's germline CDR1 is KGHSH and CDR2 LQKENI. The CDR3 has 17 amino acids. The CDR3 loop reads CASSPFAGGKKVETQYF. In DNA form, the CDR3 reads TGTGCCAGCTCACCATTTGCTGGAGGGAAAAAAGTTGAGACCCAGTACTTC.

In its sample, this clonotype was seen a few times. V usage is TRBV19 and J usage is TRBJ2-1, with 9 bases fitting TRBD1. Losses at the gene ends were 9 bases for V and 3 bases for J; bases not matched to a gene: 3. Germline V gene sequence: CDR1 LNHDA, CDR2 SQIVND (reference sequence). The length of the CDR3 is 13 residues. The CDR3 is CASETGGYNEQFF. As DNA, the CDR3 is TGTGCCAGCGAGACAGGGGGCTACAATGAGCAGTTCTTC.

This clonotype was recorded at least ten times. This chain uses TRBV5-1 with TRBJ2-7, with 10 bases aligning to TRBD1. Germline trimming cut 5 bases from V and 4 bases from J; bases unmatched to any gene: 12. The CDR3 is made up of 16 amino acids. Germline V lookup: CDR1 SGHRS, CDR2 YFSETQ. CDR3 bases: TGCGCCAGCAGACCTCGCGACAGGGGGCGAAGGTACGAGCAGTACTTC. It encodes CASRPRDRGRRYEQYF. The whole variable domain, remainder taken from reference TRBV5-1 and TRBJ2-7, is KAGVTQTPRYLIKTRGQQVTLSCSPISGHRSVSWYQQTPGQGLQFLFEYFSETQRNKGNFPGRFSGRQFSNSRSEMNVSTLELGDSALYLCASRPRDRGRRYEQYFGPGTRLTVT.

J is TRBJ2-7 and V is TRBV7-2; D ambiguous. In germline, CDR1 is SGHTA, CDR2 FQGNSA. Between the trimmed V and J ends, which lost 2 bases and 4 bases, there was a span of 9 bases. The CDR3 totals 13 residues. The CDR3 DNA sequence: TGTGCCAGCAGCTTAATCTATTCTTACGAGCAGTACTTC. This gives the protein CASSLIYSYEQYF.

The table lists this clonotype with many counts. The CDR3 bases are TGTGCCAGCAGTGAAATGGTACAGGGGGCCAAAAACATTCAGTACTTC. The encoded protein is CASSEMVQGAKNIQYF. V gene TRBV6-1 combines with J gene TRBJ2-4; TRBD1 aligns across 7 bases. V trimming: 2 bases; J trimming: 1 base; junction bases outside the gene matches: 5. The length of the CDR3 is 16 residues. Germline V gene sequence: CDR1 MNHNS, CDR2 SASEGT.

This clonotype was seen many times. The chain combines TRBV6-2 or TRBV6-3 with TRBJ2-2; D not certain. The CDR3 has 12 residues. Between the trimmed V and J ends, which lost 2 bases and 9 bases, there was a span of 7 bases. Germline loops: CDR1 MNHEY, CDR2 SVGEGT. CDR3 coding DNA: TGTGCCAGCAGTTACACGCAGTGGGAGCTGTTTTTT. It yields the protein CASSYTQWELFF.